This entry lists 22 T cell receptor beta chains sequenced from one sample in a study of T cell repertoires in cytomegalovirus infection. TCRdb reprocessed the reads with MiXCR, giving one entry per CDR3 protein. The sample lists about 340,000 distinct CDR3 sequences; 29% were seen once. Their antigen targets remain unknown. This specimen consisted of cultured PBMCs, obtained from culture after CMV antigen stimulation. These receptors all stem from a human donor in good health (CMV status not recorded). Some clones in this sample may be carry-over from other donors' samples.

This chain links TRBV7-8 with TRBJ1-1, with no clear D. Looked up from germline, CDR1 is SGHVS and CDR2 is FQNEAQ. The CDR3 length is 14 residues. Trimming took off 5 bases at V and 11 bases at J, with 21 bases between the two ends. CDR3 DNA: TGTGCCAGCAGCGCTGGTGGACCGTCCACTGGGGCTTTCTTT. Translated, it gives CASSAGGPSTGAFF.

This clonotype showed up many times. The chain has TRBV27 and TRBJ2-2; TRBD2 aligns across 9 bases. The CDR3 runs to 16 residues. The germline gives CDR1 MNHEY, CDR2 SMNVEV (reference sequence). The trim removed 2 bases at V and 6 bases at J, leaving 7 bases unmatched. The CDR3 bases are TGTGCCAGCAGTTTAAGGTGGACTAGCGTGGCCGGGGAGCTGTTTTTT. Translation: CASSLRWTSVAGELFF.

The chain employs TRBV6-1 and TRBJ1-5, with a tentative D call TRBD1 (5 bases). The CDR3 length is 14 residues. V lost 5 bases and J lost 2, with 10 bases in between. The germline V gene has CDR1 MNHNS and CDR2 SASEGT. The CDR3 region is CASSQGRGNQPQHF. The CDR3 DNA reads as TGTGCCAGCAGTCAGGGCAGGGGCAATCAGCCCCAGCATTTT.

The chain combines TRBV10-3 with TRBJ1-6; 7 positions agree with TRBD1. The CDR3 extends over 15 amino acids. The junction had 9 bases not matched to a gene; V was cut back by 6 bases and J by 7 bases. The V gene's germline CDR1 is ENHRY and CDR2 SYGVKD. The CDR3: CAISITGEWNSPLHF. The CDR3 DNA follows: TGTGCCATCAGCATCACAGGGGAATGGAATTCACCCCTCCACTTT.

This chain links TRBV27 with TRBJ2-3; 15 nucleotides line up with TRBD2. Unmatched junction bases numbered 6, after V lost 2 bases and J lost 0 bases. The CDR3 extends over 19 amino acids. Germline-derived CDR1 and CDR2 are MNHEY and SMNVEV (reference sequence). The CDR3 DNA reads as TGTGCCAGCAGTTTACAGGGACTAGCGGGAGGTCCTAGCACAGATACGCAGTATTTT. It is translated as CASSLQGLAGGPSTDTQYF.

This clonotype was counted many times. The chain uses TRBV7-2 and TRBJ2-7; 9 bases align to TRBD2. The V segment lost 5 bases and the J segment 4 bases; nucleotides outside the gene matches: 6. The CDR3 runs to 14 residues. CDR1 and CDR2 (germline): SGHTA, FQGNSA. CDR3 sequence reads: CASSPLAGPYEQYF. CDR3 bases: TGTGCCAGCAGCCCTCTAGCGGGACCTTACGAGCAGTACTTC.

This chain uses TRBV27 with TRBJ1-1; TRBD1 agrees at 8 bases. Germline values: CDR1 MNHEY, CDR2 SMNVEV (reference sequence). Losses at the gene ends were 5 bases for V and 7 bases for J; bases not matched to a gene: 12. The CDR3 length is 15 residues. The CDR3 nucleotides are TGTGCCAGCAGTCCTCAGACAGGGGTGAGGAATGAAGCTTTCTTT. Amino acids: CASSPQTGVRNEAFF.

This clonotype was seen many times. The genes are TRBV7-6 and TRBJ1-5; D is possibly TRBD1 (6 bases). In germline, CDR1 is SGHVS, CDR2 FNYEAQ. This CDR3 spans 15 amino acids. Trimming shortened V by 1 base and J by 6 bases, and 13 bases separated the two germline ends. DNA for the CDR3: TGTGCCAGCAGCTTAGAAACAGGGTTCTCTCAGCCCCAGCATTTT. It is translated as CASSLETGFSQPQHF.

This clonotype was detected ten times or more. The chain joins TRBV7-3 to TRBJ2-1; D remains unclear. The CDR3 runs to 13 residues. Trimming shortened V by 2 bases and J by 5 bases, and 7 bases separated the two germline ends. Looked up from germline, CDR1 is SGHTA and CDR2 is FQGTGA. The DNA of the CDR3 is TGTGCCAGCAGCTTAGGCAGGAACAATGAGCAGTTCTTC. Translating gives CASSLGRNNEQFF.

The chain recombines TRBV7-8 with TRBJ1-5, with 12 nucleotides matching TRBD1. The V segment lost 3 bases and the J segment 6 bases; nucleotides outside the gene matches: 6. Germline V lookup: CDR1 SGHVS, CDR2 FQNEAQ. This CDR3 has 16 residues. Here the CDR3 reads CASSLSGTGGSQPQHF. The CDR3 bases are TGTGCCAGCAGCTTGTCCGGGACAGGGGGCTCTCAGCCCCAGCATTTT.

This clonotype occurred once. The V gene is TRBV20-1, the J gene TRBJ1-1, with TRBD1 as a possible D gene (6 bases). The V gene lost 3 bases and the J gene lost 5 bases, with 10 bases spanning the gap. There are 12 residues in the CDR3. Germline V gene data show CDR1 as DFQATT and CDR2 as SNEGSKA (reference sequence). CDR3 amino acids: CSASRQGTEAFF. CDR3 in DNA: TGCAGTGCTAGCCGTCAGGGGACTGAAGCTTTCTTT.

This chain joins TRBV6-5 and TRBJ2-7; 8 positions agree with TRBD1. V shed 10 bases, J shed 3 bases, and the junction held 8 bases outside the gene matches. The CDR3 is made up of 13 amino acids. Germline V gene data show CDR1 as MNHEY and CDR2 as SVGAGI. The CDR3 DNA reads as TGTGCCACCACGACAGGGGATGGCTACGAGCAGTACTTC. It is translated as CATTTGDGYEQYF.

The genes are TRBV4-1 and TRBJ1-1; the D gene is possibly TRBD1 (6 bases). Germline V gene lookup returns CDR1 MGHRA and CDR2 YSYEKL. The V end was cut by 1 base, the J end by 1 base, with 19 bases between. The CDR3 spans 18 residues. Written as DNA, the CDR3 is TGCGCCAGCAGCCAAGGCCGTGGGAGGGGGGATACGAACACTGAAGCTTTCTTT. This gives the protein CASSQGRGRGDTNTEAFF.

The chain carries TRBV15 and TRBJ2-1; D may be TRBD2 (5 bases). The CDR3 runs to 14 residues. Germline CDR1 reads LNHNV; CDR2 reads YYDKDF (reference sequence). The V end lost 8 bases, the J end lost 4 bases, and 15 bases lay between the germline ends. The CDR3 protein is CATHSSGVYNEQFF. The DNA for the CDR3 is TGTGCCACCCACAGCTCCGGGGTATACAATGAGCAGTTCTTC.

This clonotype has just a few counts. The rearrangement links TRBV7-3 to TRBJ2-1, with 8 bases lining up with TRBD2. The CDR3 contains 15 residues. CDR1 SGHTA and CDR2 FQGTGA come from the germline V gene. Trimming cost V 4 bases and J 6 bases; bases outside gene matches: 8. Here the CDR3 reads CASSSEAGASNEQFF. The DNA of the CDR3 is TGTGCCAGCAGCTCCGAAGCGGGAGCTTCCAATGAGCAGTTCTTC.

This clonotype was seen a few times. The chain joins TRBV6-5 to TRBJ1-2, with D possibly being TRBD1 (5 bases). CDR1 and CDR2 (germline): MNHEY, SVGAGI. This CDR3 has 14 amino acids. Trimming shortened V by 5 bases and J by 0 bases, and 10 bases separated the two germline ends. The CDR3, as DNA: TGTGCCAGCAGTGACAGTATAGCTAACTATGGCTACACCTTC. Protein: CASSDSIANYGYTF.

This clonotype was found a few times. V is TRBV7-9 and J is TRBJ2-2; 7 bases are shared with TRBD1. In germline, CDR1 is SEHNR, CDR2 FQNEAQ (reference sequence). The CDR3 is made up of 16 amino acids. V was pared by 1 base and J by 0 bases, with 2 bases of the junction left unmatched. In DNA, the CDR3 is TGTGCCAGCAGCTTAGTACAGGGGTCGAACACCGGGGAGCTGTTTTTT. The encoded protein is CASSLVQGSNTGELFF.

This clonotype has a handful of counts. Here the CDR3 reads CASSIATVSGNTIYF. The CDR3 DNA follows: TGTGCCAGTAGTATCGCGACGGTCTCTGGAAACACCATATATTTT. The chain carries TRBV19 and TRBJ1-3; D not resolved. With 3 bases removed from V and 0 bases from J, the gap between germline ends came to 9 bases. The germline gives CDR1 LNHDA, CDR2 SQIVND (reference sequence). This CDR3 is 15 amino acids long.

The J gene is TRBJ1-3, the V gene TRBV12-3 or TRBV12-4; D not resolved. The CDR3 covers 12 residues. Trimming removed 3 bases from V and 3 bases from J, with 3 bases in between. The chain's CDR3 is CASSFFGNTIYF. In DNA form, the CDR3 reads TGTGCCAGCAGTTTTTTTGGAAACACCATATATTTT.

The chain has TRBV10-3 and TRBJ1-5; the D gene is possibly TRBD1 (6 bases). Germline V gene data show CDR1 as ENHRY and CDR2 as SYGVKD. V lost 4 bases, J lost 5 bases, and 12 bases lay in between. The CDR3 is made up of 14 amino acids. The CDR3 loop is CAISGGGGDQPQHF. For the CDR3, the DNA is TGTGCCATCAGTGGAGGGGGAGGGGATCAGCCCCAGCATTTT.

The V gene is TRBV20-1, the J gene TRBJ2-7; the D gene is possibly TRBD2 (7 bases). The V end was cut by 8 bases, the J end by 1 base, with 15 bases between. The CDR3 contains 13 residues. CDR1 and CDR2 from the germline V gene are DFQATT and SNEGSKA (reference sequence). CDR3 nucleotide sequence: TGCAGTTGCCAAGGGGGGGAGTCCTACGAGCAGTACTTC. This codes for CSCQGGESYEQYF.

There are many counts of this clonotype. The chain has TRBV10-3 and TRBJ2-1, with TRBD2 matching over 13 bases. Germline trimming cut 3 bases from V and 6 bases from J; bases unmatched to any gene: 8. This CDR3 has 17 amino acids. CDR1 and CDR2 (germline): ENHRY, SYGVKD. The CDR3 DNA is TGTGCCATCAGTGACGTACTAGCGGGAGGGAATGGCAATGAGCAGTTCTTC. Translating it yields CAISDVLAGGNGNEQFF.